This TCR beta chain was identified in a study of siplizumab effects on memory and regulatory T cells. The protocol was immunoSEQ multiplex PCR, while the TCRdb copy is restricted to in-frame clones and leaves out a portion. This table holds 60,000 to 70,000 clones, about 90% found once. Overall study results and limits: Tregs proliferating in siplizumab cultures lacked confirmation of their suppressive function. In the presence of siplizumab, alloreactive sequences traceable to unstimulated CD4+ memory cells were significantly reduced. Naive T cells seemed more diverse than memory cells; they also seemed major alloresponse contributors.

Germline V gene lookup returns CDR1 SGHDT and CDR2 YYEEEE. The CDR3 spans 19 residues. Trimming cost V 3 bases and J 4 bases; bases outside gene matches: 17. Concerning this clone itself: What it binds is not known.

Sequenced sample: Tregs sorted from blood. This clonotype originated in a human donor in good health. J is TRBJ2-5 and V is TRBV5-6; 11 bases agree with TRBD2. Written as DNA, the CDR3 is TGTGCCAGCAGCTCCCGACCCCTAGTCTACACTAGCGGGAGAGAGACCCAGTACTTC. It specifies CASSSRPLVYTSGRETQYF.